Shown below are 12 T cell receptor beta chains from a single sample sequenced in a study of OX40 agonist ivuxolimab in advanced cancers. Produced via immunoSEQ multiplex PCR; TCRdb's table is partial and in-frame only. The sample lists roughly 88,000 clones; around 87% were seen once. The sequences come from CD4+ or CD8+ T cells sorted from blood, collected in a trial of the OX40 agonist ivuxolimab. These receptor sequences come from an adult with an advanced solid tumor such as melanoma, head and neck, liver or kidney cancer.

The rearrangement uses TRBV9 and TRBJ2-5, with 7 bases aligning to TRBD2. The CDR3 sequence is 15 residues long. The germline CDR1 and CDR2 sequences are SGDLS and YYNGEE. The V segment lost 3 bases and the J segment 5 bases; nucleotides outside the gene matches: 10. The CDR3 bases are TGTGCCAGCAGCGGCGGTGGGGGAGGGCTGGAGACCCAGTACTTC. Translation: CASSGGGGGLETQYF.

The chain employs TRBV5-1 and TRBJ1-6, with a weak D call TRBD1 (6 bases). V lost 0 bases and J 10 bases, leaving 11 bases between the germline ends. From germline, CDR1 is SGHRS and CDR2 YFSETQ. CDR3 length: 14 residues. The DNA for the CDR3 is TGCGCCAGCAGCTTGGACCCAGGGGTCTCACCCCTCCACTTT. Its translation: CASSLDPGVSPLHF.

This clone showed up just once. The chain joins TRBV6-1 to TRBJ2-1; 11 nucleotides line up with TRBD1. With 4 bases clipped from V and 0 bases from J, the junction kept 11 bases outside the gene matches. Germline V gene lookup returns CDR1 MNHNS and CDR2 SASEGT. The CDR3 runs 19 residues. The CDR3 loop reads CASSARDRGVGSSYNEQFF. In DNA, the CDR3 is TGTGCCAGCAGTGCCCGGGACAGGGGGGTCGGGAGCTCCTACAATGAGCAGTTCTTC.

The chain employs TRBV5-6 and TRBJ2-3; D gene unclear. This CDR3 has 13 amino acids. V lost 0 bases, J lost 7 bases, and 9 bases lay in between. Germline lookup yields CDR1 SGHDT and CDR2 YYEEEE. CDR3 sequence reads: CASSLVSPNTQYF. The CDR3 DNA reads TGTGCCAGCAGCTTGGTCTCCCCTAATACGCAGTATTTT.

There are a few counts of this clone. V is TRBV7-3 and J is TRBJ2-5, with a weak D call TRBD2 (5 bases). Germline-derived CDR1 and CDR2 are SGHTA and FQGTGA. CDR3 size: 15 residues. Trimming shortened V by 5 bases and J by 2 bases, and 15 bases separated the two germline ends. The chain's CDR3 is CASSPNPQRQETQYF. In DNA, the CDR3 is TGTGCCAGCAGCCCCAACCCGCAGCGGCAAGAGACCCAGTACTTC.

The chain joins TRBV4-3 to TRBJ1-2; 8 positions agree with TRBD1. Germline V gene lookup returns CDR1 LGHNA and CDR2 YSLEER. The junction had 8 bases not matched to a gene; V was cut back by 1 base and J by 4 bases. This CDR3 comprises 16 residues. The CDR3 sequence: CASSQGSQGASYGYTF. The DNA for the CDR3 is TGCGCCAGCAGCCAAGGGTCTCAGGGGGCCAGCTATGGCTACACCTTC.

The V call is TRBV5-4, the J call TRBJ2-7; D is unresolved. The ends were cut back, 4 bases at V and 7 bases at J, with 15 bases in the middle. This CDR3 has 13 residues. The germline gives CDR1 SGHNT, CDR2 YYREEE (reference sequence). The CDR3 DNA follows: TGTGCCAGCAGCCGCCAACCACTTCAAGAGCAGTACTTC. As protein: CASSRQPLQEQYF. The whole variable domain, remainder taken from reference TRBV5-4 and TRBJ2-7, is ETGVTQSPTHLIKTRGQQVTLRCSSQSGHNTVSWYQQALGQGPQFIFQYYREEENGRGNFPPRFSGLQFPNYSSELNVNALELDDSALYLCASSRQPLQEQYFGPGTRLTVT.

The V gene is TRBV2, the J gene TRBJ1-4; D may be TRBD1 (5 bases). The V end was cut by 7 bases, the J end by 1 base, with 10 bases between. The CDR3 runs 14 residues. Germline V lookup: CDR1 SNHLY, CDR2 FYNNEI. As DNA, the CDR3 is TGTGCCAGCATCTGGGACGGAACTAATGAAAAACTGTTTTTT. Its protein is CASIWDGTNEKLFF.

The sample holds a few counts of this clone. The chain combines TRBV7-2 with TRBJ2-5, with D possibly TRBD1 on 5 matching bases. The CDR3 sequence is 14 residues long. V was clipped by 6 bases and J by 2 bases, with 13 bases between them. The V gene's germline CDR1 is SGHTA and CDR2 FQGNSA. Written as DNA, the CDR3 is TGTGCCAGCAGTCGACAGTCCCTTCAAGAGACCCAGTACTTC. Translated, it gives CASSRQSLQETQYF.

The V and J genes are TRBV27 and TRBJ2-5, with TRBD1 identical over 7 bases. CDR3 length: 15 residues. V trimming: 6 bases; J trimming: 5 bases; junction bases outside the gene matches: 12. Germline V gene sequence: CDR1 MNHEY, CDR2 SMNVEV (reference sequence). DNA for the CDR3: TGTGCCAGCAGGGTTCTCGGCAGGGGGTTCGAGACCCAGTACTTC. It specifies CASRVLGRGFETQYF.

The DNA for the CDR3 is TGTGCCACCAGCAGAGATCGGGACAGGGGAGAGGTAGACACTGAAGCTTTCTTT. This encodes CATSRDRDRGEVDTEAFF. V and J are TRBV15 and TRBJ1-1, with 10 bases matching TRBD1. This CDR3 spans 18 amino acids. Germline-derived CDR1 and CDR2 are LNHNV and YYDKDF (reference sequence). The V gene end was trimmed by 0 bases and the J gene end by 3 bases; junction bases not matched to a gene: 10.

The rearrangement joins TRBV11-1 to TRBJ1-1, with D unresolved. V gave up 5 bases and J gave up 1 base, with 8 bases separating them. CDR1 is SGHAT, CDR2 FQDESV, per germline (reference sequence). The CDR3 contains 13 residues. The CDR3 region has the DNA TGTGCCAGCAGCATAACGGAGAACACTGAAGCTTTCTTT. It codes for CASSITENTEAFF.